What follows describes a single TCR beta chain. Antigen specificity is unknown. The data are from a study of radiotherapy plus CTLA-4 blockade in lung cancer. Study-wide background: Objective responses were documented in over 15% of patients, with disease control in around 30%. General study points: Radiotherapy plus ipilimumab was followed by expansion in blood of tumor-derived TCR clones. Dynamics of early blood T cell clones, together with interferon-beta, were reportedly the best predictors of response.

CDR3 length: 13 residues. Germline-derived CDR1 and CDR2 are MNHEY and SVGAGI. V shed 6 bases and J shed 2 bases, with 10 bases lying between them. People whose metastatic non-small-cell lung cancer was chemo-refractory got focal radiation along with CTLA-4 blockade by ipilimumab. Data came from immunoSEQ multiplex PCR; TCRdb stores just in-frame clones and leaves some out. The data contain 77,000 or so clones, 74% of them singletons. V and J are TRBV6-5 and TRBJ1-1; D gene uncertain. The sequencing used peripheral blood, collected from a patient treated with radiotherapy plus ipilimumab. This clonotype originated in a human donor with non-small cell lung cancer whose response to radiotherapy plus ipilimumab could not be evaluated. For the CDR3, the DNA is TGTGCCAGCAGAAGTGCGCAAAACACTGAAGCTTTCTTT. Translation: CASRSAQNTEAFF.